The TCR beta chain described here comes from a study of human T cells and chemical hapten exposure. Specified time point: patch test 1, 2 weeks after DPC sensitization. Sample treatment: therapeutic diphenylcyclopropenone sensitization with weekly scalp DPC. V was trimmed by 5 bases and J by 4 bases, leaving 11 bases between them. The CDR3 sequence is 13 residues long. CDR1 SGHTA and CDR2 FQGNSA come from the germline V gene. In its sample, this clonotype was seen a few times. TCRdb fed the RACE reads into MiXCR, producing one record per CDR3 protein. The data hold about 120,000 distinct CDR3 sequences, with roughly an eighth observed a single time.

The sequenced sample was whole blood, obtained in connection with sensitization to the hapten diphenylcyclopropenone (DPC). The sequence derives from a man aged 18 to 29 with alopecia areata. Some clones in this sample may be carry-over from other donors' samples. V and J are TRBV7-2 and TRBJ1-1; TRBD1 is a possible D gene (6 bases). CDR3 DNA: TGTGCCAGCAGCGCAACAGGGTCCACTGAAGCTTTCTTT. Translation: CASSATGSTEAFF.